The clone carrying this T cell receptor beta chain was detected only a few times. Its antigen is undetermined. Constant-segment primers and 5'RACE yielded cDNA libraries for TCR alpha and TCR beta, each carrying sample barcodes and UMIs. One entry per CDR3 protein results from TCRdb running MiXCR on the 5' RACE reads. Found here are approximately 250,000 distinct CDR3 sequences, under 20% of them singletons; the top ten hold 20% to 25%. Germline V gene lookup returns CDR1 SGHRS and CDR2 YFSETQ. This CDR3 has 17 amino acids. After removal of 2 bases from V and 2 bases from J, the junction contained 9 bases not matched to a gene. This sample was taken from a study of T-cell memory formation after mild COVID-19. The study, taken as a whole, reports: While clones contracting from day 15 to 85 were balanced between CD4 and CD8, later expanders leaned CD4+.

V gene TRBV5-1 combines with J gene TRBJ2-3; 9 nucleotides match TRBD2. This TCR was sampled from a young man who had mild COVID-19 (a few samples of this study predate the infection). Cell type and time point are not known. Sequences were obtained from PBMCs or a T cell subset sorted from them (not recorded which). The CDR3 DNA sequence: TGCGCCAGCAGCTTCGGCCCCGAGCGGGGGGTCACAGATACGCAGTATTTT. Amino acids: CASSFGPERGVTDTQYF.